Listed below are T cell receptor beta chains from one sample, sequenced in a study of blood T cells in healthy people across ages. Via MiXCR, TCRdb re-called the 5' RACE reads, giving one row per CDR3 protein. The sample lists about 2 million distinct CDR3 sequences; about 50% were seen once. The sequenced sample was blood. The receptors shown here come from a middle-aged woman in good health. Both conserved end residues are part of each CDR3. D genes are given only for firm matches. A clone size is listed for some rows: how often the clone was seen (once, few, many), or a class if it is expanded.

len	d_gene	v_gene	abundance	j_gene	CDR3nt	CDR3aa
15	NA	TRBV20-1	NA	TRBJ2-3	TGCAGTGCTGGGGGAGCCCCTACTAGCACAGATACGCAGTATTTT	CSAGGAPTSTDTQYF
14	NA	TRBV6-1	few	TRBJ2-1	TGTGCCAGCAGTGAAGAGGCCTCCGTCAATGAGCAGTTCTTC	CASSEEASVNEQFF
16	NA	TRBV2	NA	TRBJ2-1	TGTGCCACCGACCCTGCGGGGGCCCGCTTAGGGAATGAGCAGTTCTTC	CATDPAGARLGNEQFF
13	NA	TRBV18	NA	TRBJ2-7	TGTGCCAGCGCACCGGCGCGCGCCTACGAGCAGTACTTC	CASAPARAYEQYF
17	TRBD2	TRBV7-2	few	TRBJ2-5	TGTGCCAGTAGCCAGGGACTAGCGGGGGCCCGTTTAGAGACCCAGTACTTC	CASSQGLAGARLETQYF
16	NA	TRBV4-1	few	TRBJ1-5	TGCGCCAGCAGCCAAGGGTCGGACCTTAGCAATCAGCCCCAGCATTTT	CASSQGSDLSNQPQHF
12	NA	TRBV28	NA	TRBJ2-5	TGTGCCAGCAGCCCGTTGGGGAAGGAGCAGTACTTC	CASSPLGKEQYF
16	NA	TRBV6-2/TRBV6-3	NA	TRBJ2-3	TGTGCCAGCAGTTACGTCGGCGGGGCCCGCACAGATACGCAGTATTTT	CASSYVGGARTDTQYF
14	NA	TRBV6-2/TRBV6-3	NA	TRBJ2-3	TGTGCCAGCGGGCGCCCTGGGGAGACAGATACGCAGTATTTT	CASGRPGETDTQYF
15	NA	TRBV4-3	few	TRBJ2-7	TGCGCCAGCAGCCCCACAGCGTCTGAAACCTACGAGCAGTACTTC	CASSPTASETYEQYF
16	NA	TRBV7-2	NA	TRBJ2-3	TGTGCCAGCAGCTTAAAGGGGTGGGAAAGCACAGATACGCAGTATTTT	CASSLKGWESTDTQYF
16	TRBD1	TRBV20-1	NA	TRBJ2-7	TGCAGTGCAATGGGACAGGGAGTCGATGGTCCCTACGAGCAGTACTTC	CSAMGQGVDGPYEQYF
15	NA	TRBV5-1	NA	TRBJ2-3	TGCGCCAGCAGCTTGGTGCAGGCAGGAACAGATACGCAGTATTTT	CASSLVQAGTDTQYF
15	NA	TRBV12-3/TRBV12-4	NA	TRBJ2-3	TGTGCCAGCAGTTCCCGGATTAGCTATACAGATACGCAGTATTTT	CASSSRISYTDTQYF
13	NA	TRBV12-3/TRBV12-4	NA	TRBJ2-7	TGTGCCAGCAGTTTCTCCGGGCACTACGAGCAGTACTTC	CASSFSGHYEQYF
14	NA	TRBV7-9	few	TRBJ2-7	TGTGCCAGCAGCTTAGATGTGTCATTCTACGAGCAGTACTTC	CASSLDVSFYEQYF
15	NA	TRBV9	NA	TRBJ2-7	TGTGCCAGCAGCCCCGGAGTAGCGGCATTATACGAGCAGTACTTC	CASSPGVAALYEQYF
12	NA	TRBV5-1	NA	TRBJ1-6	TGCGCCAGCAGCTTGGAAGATTCACTCCTCCACTTT	CASSLEDSLLHF
14	TRBD2	TRBV6-5	NA	TRBJ2-1	TGTGCCAGCAGTGCCGGGACTACCCGGAATGAGCAGTTCTTC	CASSAGTTRNEQFF
17	NA	TRBV7-2	NA	TRBJ1-6	TGTGCCAGCAGCTTAGACACAGACAGCTCCTATAATTCACCCCTCCACTTT	CASSLDTDSSYNSPLHF
12	NA	TRBV10-3	NA	TRBJ2-7	TGTGCCATCAGGGACGGGTACTACGAGCAGTACTTC	CAIRDGYYEQYF
15	NA	TRBV18	NA	TRBJ2-3	TGTGCCAGCTCACCCCTCCAAAAAGGGACAGATACGCAGTATTTT	CASSPLQKGTDTQYF
14	NA	TRBV12-3/TRBV12-4	few	TRBJ2-5	TGTGCCAGCAGTGGCTGGGGCGATCAAGAGACCCAGTACTTC	CASSGWGDQETQYF
13	TRBD1	TRBV7-8	few	TRBJ1-2	TGTGCCAGCAGCCCGGGACAGCAATATGGCTACACCTTC	CASSPGQQYGYTF
16	TRBD1	TRBV7-2	NA	TRBJ2-5	TGTGCCAGCAGCTTAGAAGGGGGCCACTTTCGGGAGACCCAGTACTTC	CASSLEGGHFRETQYF
16	TRBD2	TRBV25-1	NA	TRBJ2-1	TGTGCCAGCAGTTCCCTAGGACTAGCGGATTACAATGAGCAGTTCTTC	CASSSLGLADYNEQFF
13	NA	TRBV5-1	NA	TRBJ2-1	TGCGCCAGCAGCTGGGTTGTGGGGACTGAGCAGTTCTTC	CASSWVVGTEQFF
16	NA	TRBV7-9	NA	TRBJ1-2	TGTGCCAGCAGCCCCCTTGACAGGACTACTAACTATGGCTACACCTTC	CASSPLDRTTNYGYTF
16	NA	TRBV19	NA	TRBJ1-4	TGTGCCAGTAGTATCCGTGGACCACGGGTAAATGAAAAACTGTTTTTT	CASSIRGPRVNEKLFF
13	NA	TRBV6-2/TRBV6-3	few	TRBJ2-1	TGTGCCAGCACTCCTGACGATATCGGAGAGCAGTTCTTC	CASTPDDIGEQFF
12	NA	TRBV7-2	many	TRBJ1-2	TGTGCCAGCAGCGCCCGGTCGAGTAGCTACACCTTC	CASSARSSSYTF
15	TRBD1	TRBV9	few	TRBJ2-7	TGTGCCAGCAGCGCCGCGGGACAGGGGTCCTACGAGCAGTACTTC	CASSAAGQGSYEQYF
16	TRBD2	TRBV10-3	NA	TRBJ2-5	TGTGCCATCAGCTACCTCGGGGGGACCCTCCAAGAGACCCAGTACTTC	CAISYLGGTLQETQYF
15	TRBD2	TRBV5-1	NA	TRBJ2-5	TGCGCCAGCAGCTTTAGCGGGCCGGTAGAAGAGACCCAGTACTTC	CASSFSGPVEETQYF
14	TRBD2	TRBV20-1	few	TRBJ2-5	TGCAGTGCTAGTTCGGGGACTAACCAAGAGACCCAGTACTTC	CSASSGTNQETQYF
19	NA	TRBV6-2/TRBV6-3	few	TRBJ2-1	TGTGCCAGCAGTTACCGTCTCGGCGCCCCGGAAGCCTCCTACAATGAGCAGTTCTTC	CASSYRLGAPEASYNEQFF
14	TRBD1	TRBV29-1	NA	TRBJ2-1	TGCAGCGGGCTCGGGACAGGGGTCCACAATGAGCAGTTCTTC	CSGLGTGVHNEQFF
20	NA	TRBV7-8	NA	TRBJ2-5	TGTGCCAGCAGCTTAGCCGCTCTCTTAGGGGGGGGGCCATTAGTAGAGACCCAGTGCTTC	CASSLAALLGGGPLVETQCF
15	TRBD1	TRBV27	few	TRBJ2-1	TGTGCCAGCAGTCCCCAGACAGGGGGAGTGGGTGAGCAGTTCTTC	CASSPQTGGVGEQFF
16	NA	TRBV27	NA	TRBJ1-6	TGTGCCAGCAGTTTTGCTTCACACTCTTATAATTCACCCCTCCACTTT	CASSFASHSYNSPLHF
16	TRBD1	TRBV2	few	TRBJ2-1	TGTGCCAGCAGTGCCTCGACAGGGAGCTCCTACAATGAGCAGTTCTTC	CASSASTGSSYNEQFF
16	TRBD2	TRBV28	NA	TRBJ2-7	TGTGCCAGCAGTTTTGGCGGGGGGGCCCTAGTGTACGAGCAGTACTTC	CASSFGGGALVYEQYF
15	TRBD2	TRBV28	few	TRBJ2-1	TGTGCCAGCCAGGTGGCCAGCGGGGAGGTCAATGAGCAGTTCTTC	CASQVASGEVNEQFF
15	NA	TRBV9	NA	TRBJ1-6	TGTGCCAGCAGCGTAGCCGGCAGCTCTAATTCACCCCTCCACTTT	CASSVAGSSNSPLHF
17	NA	TRBV7-2	NA	TRBJ1-2	TGTGCCAGCAGCTTAGTTGGGGGCGCCATAGCTAACTATGGCTACACCTTC	CASSLVGGAIANYGYTF
14	TRBD1	TRBV12-3/TRBV12-4	NA	TRBJ2-1	TGTGCCAGCGTGGGACAGGGAGGGTACAATAAGCAGTTCTTC	CASVGQGGYNKQFF
12	NA	TRBV6-5	NA	TRBJ2-5	TGTGCCAGCGGGGGGTATACAGAGACCCAGTACTTC	CASGGYTETQYF
13	NA	TRBV6-5	NA	TRBJ2-3	TGTGCCAGCCACAGGCCCGGCACAGATACGCAGTATTTT	CASHRPGTDTQYF
13	NA	TRBV7-2	NA	TRBJ2-3	TGTGCCAGCGAACTAATGATCACAGATACGCAGTATTTT	CASELMITDTQYF
17	TRBD1	TRBV6-5	NA	TRBJ1-6	TGTGCCAGCAGTTGGACGACCGAAGGGACAGATAATTCACCCCTCCACTTT	CASSWTTEGTDNSPLHF
18	NA	TRBV4-2	NA	TRBJ2-3	TGTGCCAGCAGCCAATTCGTAACCCAGAGCGTCGGCACAGATACGCAGTATTTT	CASSQFVTQSVGTDTQYF
11	NA	TRBV27	NA	TRBJ2-1	TGTGCCAGCAGGGGGGGCGCTAGGCAGTTCTTC	CASRGGARQFF
14	NA	TRBV15	few	TRBJ2-7	TGTGCCACCAGTCAGGACGGCCGAGAGGGCGAGCAGTACTTC	CATSQDGREGEQYF
16	TRBD2	TRBV6-5	few	TRBJ2-3	TGTGCCAGCAGACAAAGGCGGGGGATCAGCACAGATACGCAGTATTTT	CASRQRRGISTDTQYF
12	NA	TRBV20-1	many	TRBJ2-5	TGCAGTGCTTCAGGGGCAGGAGAGACCCAGTACTTC	CSASGAGETQYF
13	NA	TRBV20-1	NA	TRBJ2-5	TGCAGTGCTAGAGATCTATCCGAAGAGACCCAGTACTTC	CSARDLSEETQYF
14	NA	TRBV7-6	NA	TRBJ2-1	TGTGCCAGCAGCCCACGACGGCTACAAGAGACCCAGTTCTTC	CASSPRRLQETQFF